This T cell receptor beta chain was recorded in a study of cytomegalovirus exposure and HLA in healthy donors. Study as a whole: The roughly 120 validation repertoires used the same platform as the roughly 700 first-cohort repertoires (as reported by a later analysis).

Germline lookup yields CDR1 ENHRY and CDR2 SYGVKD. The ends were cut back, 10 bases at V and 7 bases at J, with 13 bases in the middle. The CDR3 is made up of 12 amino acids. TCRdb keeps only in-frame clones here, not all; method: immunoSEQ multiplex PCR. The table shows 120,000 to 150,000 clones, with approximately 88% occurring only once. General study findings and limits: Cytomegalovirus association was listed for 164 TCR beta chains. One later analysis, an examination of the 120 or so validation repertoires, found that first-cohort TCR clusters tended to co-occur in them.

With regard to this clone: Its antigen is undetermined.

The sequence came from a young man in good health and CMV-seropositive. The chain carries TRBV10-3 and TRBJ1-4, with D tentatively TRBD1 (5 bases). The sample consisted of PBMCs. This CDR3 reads CATNRGGEKLFF. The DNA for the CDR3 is TGTGCCACTAACCGGGGGGGTGAAAAACTGTTTTTT.